This entry describes one T cell receptor (beta chain). This entry belongs to a study of blood T cell repertoires in COVID-19. After removal of 4 bases from V and 1 base from J, the junction contained 4 bases not matched to a gene. Germline assignment: CDR1 SGHNT and CDR2 YYREEE (reference sequence). This CDR3 contains 14 residues. Clones were read by immunoSEQ multiplex PCR, and TCRdb kept only the in-frame ones, dropping some. The sample has around 200,000 clones; around 85% are singletons. This sequence joins TRBV5-4 and TRBJ1-1, with TRBD1 identical over 7 bases. The clonotype originates from a man aged 35 to 55 with acute or convalescent COVID-19. The sequencing input was peripheral blood. For the CDR3, the DNA is TGTGCCAGCAGCCCGGGACAGCGGAACACTGAAGCTTTCTTT. Translation: CASSPGQRNTEAFF.